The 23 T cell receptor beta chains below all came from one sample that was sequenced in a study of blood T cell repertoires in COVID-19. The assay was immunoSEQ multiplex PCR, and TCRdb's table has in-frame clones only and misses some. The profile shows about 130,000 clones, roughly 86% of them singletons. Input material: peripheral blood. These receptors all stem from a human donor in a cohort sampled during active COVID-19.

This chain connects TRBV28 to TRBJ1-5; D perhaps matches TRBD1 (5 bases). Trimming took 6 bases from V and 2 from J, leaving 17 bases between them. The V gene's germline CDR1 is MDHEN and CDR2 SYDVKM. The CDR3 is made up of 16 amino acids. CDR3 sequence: CASRGRQRGGNQPQHF. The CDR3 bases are TGTGCCAGCAGGGGACGACAGCGGGGCGGCAATCAGCCCCAGCATTTT. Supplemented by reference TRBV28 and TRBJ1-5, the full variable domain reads DVKVTQSSRYLVKRTGEKVFLECVQDMDHENMFWYRQDPGLGLRLIYFSYDVKMKEKGDIPEGYSVSREKKERFSLILESASTNQTSMYLCASRGRQRGGNQPQHFGDGTRLSIL.

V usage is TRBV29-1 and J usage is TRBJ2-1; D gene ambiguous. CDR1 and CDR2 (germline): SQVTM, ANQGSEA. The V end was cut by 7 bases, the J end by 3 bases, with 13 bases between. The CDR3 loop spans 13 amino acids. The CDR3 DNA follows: TGCAGCGGCAGGTCGCCCAGCTACAATGAGCAGTTCTTC. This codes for CSGRSPSYNEQFF.

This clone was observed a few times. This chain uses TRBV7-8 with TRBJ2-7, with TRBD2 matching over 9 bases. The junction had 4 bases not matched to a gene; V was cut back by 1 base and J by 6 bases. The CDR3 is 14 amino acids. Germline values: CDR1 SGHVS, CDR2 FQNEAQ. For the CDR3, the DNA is TGTGCCAGCAGCTTAGATGCTAGCGGGGTCGAGCAGTACTTC. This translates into CASSLDASGVEQYF.

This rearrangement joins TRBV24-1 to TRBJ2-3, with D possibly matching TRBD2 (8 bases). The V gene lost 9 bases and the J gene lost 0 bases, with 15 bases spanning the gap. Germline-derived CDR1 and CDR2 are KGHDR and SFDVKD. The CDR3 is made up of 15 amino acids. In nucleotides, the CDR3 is TGTGCCACCTCCACGGGAGGGGGCAGCACAGATACGCAGTATTTT. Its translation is CATSTGGGSTDTQYF.

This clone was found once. The CDR3 DNA follows: TGTGCCAGCAGCTTAGGTCCAGGATACTCTGGAAACACCATATATTTT. Its translation: CASSLGPGYSGNTIYF. The chain recombines TRBV11-2 with TRBJ1-3; D uncertain. Germline CDR1 SGHAT, CDR2 FQNNGV. Between the trimmed V and J ends, which lost 1 base and 0 bases, there was a span of 10 bases. CDR3 length equals 16 residues.

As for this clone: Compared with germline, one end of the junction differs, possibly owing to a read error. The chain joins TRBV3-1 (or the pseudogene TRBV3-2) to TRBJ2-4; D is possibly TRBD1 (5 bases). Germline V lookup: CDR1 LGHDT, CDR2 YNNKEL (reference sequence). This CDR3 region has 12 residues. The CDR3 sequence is CASSQVNRRRNF. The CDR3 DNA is TGTGCCAGCAGCCAAGTAAACAGGAGAAGGAACTTC.

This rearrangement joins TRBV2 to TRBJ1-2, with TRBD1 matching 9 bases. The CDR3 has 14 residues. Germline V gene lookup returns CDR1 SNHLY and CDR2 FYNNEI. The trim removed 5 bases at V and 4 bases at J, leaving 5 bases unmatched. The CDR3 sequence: CASSPRDRVYGYTF. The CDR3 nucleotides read TGTGCCAGCAGTCCCAGGGACAGGGTCTATGGCTACACCTTC.

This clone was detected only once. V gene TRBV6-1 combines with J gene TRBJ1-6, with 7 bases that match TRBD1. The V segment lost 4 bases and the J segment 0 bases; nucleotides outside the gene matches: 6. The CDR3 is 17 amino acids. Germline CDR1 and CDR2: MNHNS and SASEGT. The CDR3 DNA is TGTGCCAGCAGTGCACAGGGGAAAAGCTCCTATAATTCACCCCTCCACTTT. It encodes CASSAQGKSSYNSPLHF.

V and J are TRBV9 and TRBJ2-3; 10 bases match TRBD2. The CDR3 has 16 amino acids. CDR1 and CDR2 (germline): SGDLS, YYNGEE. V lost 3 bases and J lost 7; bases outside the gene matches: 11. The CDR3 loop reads CASSASGSPTLNTQYF. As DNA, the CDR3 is TGTGCCAGCAGCGCTAGCGGGAGCCCCACGCTTAATACGCAGTATTTT.

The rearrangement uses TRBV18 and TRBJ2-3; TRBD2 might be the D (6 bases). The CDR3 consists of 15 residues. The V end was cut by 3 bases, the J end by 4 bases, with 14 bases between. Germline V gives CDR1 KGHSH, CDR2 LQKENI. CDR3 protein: CASSPLRESADTQYF. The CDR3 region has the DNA TGTGCCAGCTCACCTCTACGGGAGTCGGCAGATACGCAGTATTTT.

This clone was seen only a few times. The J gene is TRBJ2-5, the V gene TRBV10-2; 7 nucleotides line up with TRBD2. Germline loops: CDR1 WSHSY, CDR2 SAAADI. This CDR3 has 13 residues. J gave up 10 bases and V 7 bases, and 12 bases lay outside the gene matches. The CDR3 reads CASKEGGPSSQYF. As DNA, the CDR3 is TGCGCCAGCAAGGAGGGAGGGCCATCTAGCCAGTACTTC.

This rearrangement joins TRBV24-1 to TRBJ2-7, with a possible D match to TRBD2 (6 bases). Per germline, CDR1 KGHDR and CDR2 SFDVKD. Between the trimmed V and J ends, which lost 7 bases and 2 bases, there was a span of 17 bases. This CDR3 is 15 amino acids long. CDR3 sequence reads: CATSSTQGGPYEQYF. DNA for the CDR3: TGTGCCACCAGCTCGACCCAGGGAGGCCCCTACGAGCAGTACTTC.

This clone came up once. The CDR3 DNA is TGTGCCAGCTCAAGGACAGTACCATCCCGGGAGACCCAGTACTTC. Protein sequence: CASSRTVPSRETQYF. The gene calls are TRBV6-5 and TRBJ2-5; D might be TRBD1 (6 bases). Trimming removed 8 bases at V and 5 bases at J, with 21 bases between. Germline CDR1 is MNHEY and CDR2 is SVGAGI. The CDR3 covers 15 residues.

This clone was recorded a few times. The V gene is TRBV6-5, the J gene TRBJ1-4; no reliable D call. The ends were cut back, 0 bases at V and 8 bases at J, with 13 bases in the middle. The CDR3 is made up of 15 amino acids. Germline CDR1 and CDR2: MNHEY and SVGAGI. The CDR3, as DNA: TGTGCCAGCAGTTACTCCGGCGGGATGAGGGAAAAACTGTTTTTT. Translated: CASSYSGGMREKLFF.

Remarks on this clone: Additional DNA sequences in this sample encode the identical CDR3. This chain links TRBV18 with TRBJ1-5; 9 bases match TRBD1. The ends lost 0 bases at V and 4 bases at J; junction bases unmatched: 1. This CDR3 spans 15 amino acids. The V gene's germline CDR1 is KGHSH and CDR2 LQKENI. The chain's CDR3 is CASSPPGTGNQPQHF. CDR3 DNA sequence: TGTGCCAGCTCACCACCAGGGACAGGGAATCAGCCCCAGCATTTT.

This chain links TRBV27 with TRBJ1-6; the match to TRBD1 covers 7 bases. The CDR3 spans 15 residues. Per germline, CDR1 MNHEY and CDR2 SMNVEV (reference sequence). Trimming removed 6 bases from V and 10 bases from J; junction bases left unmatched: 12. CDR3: CASRGGTATRSPLHF. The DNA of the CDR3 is TGTGCCAGCAGGGGCGGGACAGCCACTAGGTCACCCCTCCACTTT.

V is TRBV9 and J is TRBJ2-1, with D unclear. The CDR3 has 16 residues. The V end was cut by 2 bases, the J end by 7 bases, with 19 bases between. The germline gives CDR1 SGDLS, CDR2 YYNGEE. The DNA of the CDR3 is TGTGCCAGCAGCGTTGCGGCCAGCAACTCGCCGAATGAGCAGTTCTTC. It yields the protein CASSVAASNSPNEQFF.

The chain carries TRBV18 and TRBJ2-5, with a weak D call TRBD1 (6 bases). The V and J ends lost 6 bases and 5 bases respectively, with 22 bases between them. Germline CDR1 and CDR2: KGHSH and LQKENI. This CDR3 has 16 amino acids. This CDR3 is CASSLLTGQTGETQYF. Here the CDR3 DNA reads TGTGCCAGCTCGCTCCTGACAGGCCAAACAGGGGAGACCCAGTACTTC.

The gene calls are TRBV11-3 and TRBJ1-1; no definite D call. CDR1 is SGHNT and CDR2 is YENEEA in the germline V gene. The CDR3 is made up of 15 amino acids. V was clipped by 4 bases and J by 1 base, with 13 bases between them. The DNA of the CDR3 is TGTGCCAGCAGCTCCTCACGTGAGGGGAACACTGAAGCTTTCTTT. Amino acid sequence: CASSSSREGNTEAFF.

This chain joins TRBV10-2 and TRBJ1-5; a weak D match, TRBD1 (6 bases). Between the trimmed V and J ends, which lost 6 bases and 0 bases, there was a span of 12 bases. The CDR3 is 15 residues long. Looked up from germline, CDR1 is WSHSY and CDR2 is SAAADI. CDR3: CASRRTASSNQPQHF. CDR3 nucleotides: TGCGCCAGCAGAAGGACAGCTTCTAGCAATCAGCCCCAGCATTTT.

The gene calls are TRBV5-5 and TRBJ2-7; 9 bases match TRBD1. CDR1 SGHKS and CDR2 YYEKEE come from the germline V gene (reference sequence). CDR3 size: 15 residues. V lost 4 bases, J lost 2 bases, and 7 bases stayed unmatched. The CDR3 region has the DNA TGTGCCAGCAGCGTCGGACAGGGGTTGACCTACGAGCAGTACTTC. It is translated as CASSVGQGLTYEQYF.

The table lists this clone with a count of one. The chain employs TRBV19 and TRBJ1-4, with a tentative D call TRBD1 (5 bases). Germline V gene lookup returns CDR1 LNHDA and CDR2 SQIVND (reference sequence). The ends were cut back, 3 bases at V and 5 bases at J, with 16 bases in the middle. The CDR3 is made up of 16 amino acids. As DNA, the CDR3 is TGTGCCAGTAGTATCAGTGTCTCAGGGTTGAATGAAAAACTGTTTTTT. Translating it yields CASSISVSGLNEKLFF.

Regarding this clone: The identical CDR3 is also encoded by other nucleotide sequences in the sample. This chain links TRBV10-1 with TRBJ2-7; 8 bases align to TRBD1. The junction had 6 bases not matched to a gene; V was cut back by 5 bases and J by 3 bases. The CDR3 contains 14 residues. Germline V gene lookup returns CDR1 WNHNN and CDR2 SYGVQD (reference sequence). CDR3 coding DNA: TGCGCCAGCAGTACCGGGACAGGAATCTACGAGCAGTACTTC. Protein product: CASSTGTGIYEQYF.